This entry concerns a single T cell receptor (beta chain). The source of the sample is a study of control samples from healthy donors and cancer patients. Data came from immunoSEQ multiplex PCR; TCRdb stores just in-frame clones and leaves some out. In the table there are 120,000 or so clones, over 75% of which are singletons. Germline CDR1 LGHNA, CDR2 YSLEER. With V trimmed by 0 bases and J by 3 bases, 5 bases remained unmatched. CDR3 length: 17 residues. Material for sequencing was blood. This chain connects TRBV4-3 to TRBJ2-3; 11 positions agree with TRBD2. The clonotype comes from a man aged 55 to 70 in good health. The DNA of the CDR3 is TGCGCCAGCAGCCAAGAACCCCTAGCGGGGGGAACAGATACGCAGTATTTT. Translation: CASSQEPLAGGTDTQYF.